This T cell receptor (beta chain) stems from a study of technical replicates of blood from a few donors. V shed 8 bases and J shed 0 bases, with 22 bases lying between them. The CDR3 sequence is 17 residues long. Germline V gene data show CDR1 as MRHNA and CDR2 as SNTAGT. TCRdb's table, derived via immunoSEQ multiplex PCR, lists solely in-frame clones and lacks some. The data contain 65,000 to 80,000 clones, about 97% of them seen just once; the ten biggest clones take up roughly 0.25%. Input material: T cells isolated from PBMCs. This clonotype was obtained from a human donor in good health. The J gene is TRBJ1-2, the V gene TRBV6-4, with D unresolved. CDR3 bases: TGTGCCAGCCACTCGCGCCCGGGTCCCACAACTAACTATGGCTACACCTTC. Translation gives CASHSRPGPTTNYGYTF.